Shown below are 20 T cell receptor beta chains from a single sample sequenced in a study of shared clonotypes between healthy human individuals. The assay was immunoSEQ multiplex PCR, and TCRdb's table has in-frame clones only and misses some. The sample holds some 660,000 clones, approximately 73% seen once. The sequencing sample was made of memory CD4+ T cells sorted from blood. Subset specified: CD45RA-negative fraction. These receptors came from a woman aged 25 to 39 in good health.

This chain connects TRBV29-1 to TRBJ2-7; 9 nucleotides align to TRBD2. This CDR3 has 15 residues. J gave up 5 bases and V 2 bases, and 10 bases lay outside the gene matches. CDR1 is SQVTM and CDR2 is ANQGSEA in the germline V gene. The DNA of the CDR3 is TGCAGCGTTGAATCGGCGGGAGGGCCTGGGAACGAGCAGTACTTC. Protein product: CSVESAGGPGNEQYF.

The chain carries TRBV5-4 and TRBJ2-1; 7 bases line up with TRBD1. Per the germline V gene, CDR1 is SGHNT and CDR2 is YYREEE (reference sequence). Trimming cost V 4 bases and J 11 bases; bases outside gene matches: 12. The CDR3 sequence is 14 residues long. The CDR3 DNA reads TGTGCCAGCAGCCCCGAGGGGGCCCATCTTCAGCAGTTCTTC. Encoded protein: CASSPEGAHLQQFF.

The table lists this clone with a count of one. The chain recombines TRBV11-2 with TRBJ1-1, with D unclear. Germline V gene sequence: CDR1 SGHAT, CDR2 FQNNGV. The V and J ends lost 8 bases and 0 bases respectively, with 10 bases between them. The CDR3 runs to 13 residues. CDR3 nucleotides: TGTGCCAGCGGGTTACAGCTGAACACTGAAGCTTTCTTT. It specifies CASGLQLNTEAFF. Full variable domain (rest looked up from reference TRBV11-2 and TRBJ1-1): EAGVAQSPRYKIIEKRQSVAFWCNPISGHATLYWYQQILGQGPKLLIQFQNNGVVDDSQLPKDRFSAERLKGVDSTLKIQPAKLEDSAVYLCASGLQLNTEAFFGQGTRLTVV.

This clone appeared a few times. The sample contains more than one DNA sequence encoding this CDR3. The DNA of the CDR3 is TGTGCCAGCAGCCAAGATAGGACTAGCGGGAGATATGAGCAGTTCTTC. Encoded protein: CASSQDRTSGRYEQFF. This chain connects TRBV14 to TRBJ2-1; the match to TRBD2 covers 13 bases. CDR3 length equals 16 residues. The germline CDR1 and CDR2 sequences are SGHDN and FVKESK. V shed 0 bases, J shed 8 bases, and the junction held 4 bases outside the gene matches.

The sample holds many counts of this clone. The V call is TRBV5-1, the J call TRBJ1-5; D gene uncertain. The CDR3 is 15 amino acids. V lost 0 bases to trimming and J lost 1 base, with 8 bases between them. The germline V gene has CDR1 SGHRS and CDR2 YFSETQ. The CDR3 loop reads CASSLGLDSNQPQHF. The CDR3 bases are TGCGCCAGCAGCTTGGGACTAGACAGCAATCAGCCCCAGCATTTT.

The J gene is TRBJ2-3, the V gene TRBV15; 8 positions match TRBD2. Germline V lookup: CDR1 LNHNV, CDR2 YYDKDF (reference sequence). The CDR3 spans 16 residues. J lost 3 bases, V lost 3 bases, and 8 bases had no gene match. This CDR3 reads CATSSQRASGTDTQYF. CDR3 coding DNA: TGTGCCACCAGCAGCCAGAGGGCTAGCGGGACAGATACGCAGTATTTT.

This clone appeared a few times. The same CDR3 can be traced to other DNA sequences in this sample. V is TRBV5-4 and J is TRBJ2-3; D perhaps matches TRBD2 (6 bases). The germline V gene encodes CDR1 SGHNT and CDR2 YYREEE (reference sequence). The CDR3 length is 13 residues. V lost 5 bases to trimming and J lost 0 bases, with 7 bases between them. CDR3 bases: TGTGCCAGCAGACGGGGGAGCACAGATACGCAGTATTTT. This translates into CASRRGSTDTQYF. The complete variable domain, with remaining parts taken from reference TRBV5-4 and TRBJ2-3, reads ETGVTQSPTHLIKTRGQQVTLRCSSQSGHNTVSWYQQALGQGPQFIFQYYREEENGRGNFPPRFSGLQFPNYSSELNVNALELDDSALYLCASRRGSTDTQYFGPGTRLTVL.

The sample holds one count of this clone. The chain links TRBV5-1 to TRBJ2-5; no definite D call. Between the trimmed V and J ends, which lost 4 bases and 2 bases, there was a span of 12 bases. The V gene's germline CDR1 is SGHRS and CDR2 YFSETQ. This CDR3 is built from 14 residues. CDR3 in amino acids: CASSPQRAQETQYF. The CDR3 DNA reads TGCGCCAGCAGCCCCCAAAGGGCTCAAGAGACCCAGTACTTC. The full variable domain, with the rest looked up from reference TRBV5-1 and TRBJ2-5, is KAGVTQTPRYLIKTRGQQVTLSCSPISGHRSVSWYQQTPGQGLQFLFEYFSETQRNKGNFPGRFSGRQFSNSRSEMNVSTLELGDSALYLCASSPQRAQETQYFGPGTRLLVL.

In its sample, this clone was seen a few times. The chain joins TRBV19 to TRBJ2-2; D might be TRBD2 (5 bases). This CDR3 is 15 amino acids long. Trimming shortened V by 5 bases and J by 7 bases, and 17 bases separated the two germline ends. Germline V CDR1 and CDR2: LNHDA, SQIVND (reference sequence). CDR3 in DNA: TGTGCCAGTAGTCAGCCCCCACTAGTTATCGGGGAGCTGTTTTTT. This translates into CASSQPPLVIGELFF. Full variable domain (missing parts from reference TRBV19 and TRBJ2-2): DGGITQSPKYLFRKEGQNVTLSCEQNLNHDAMYWYRQDPGQGLRLIYYSQIVNDFQKGDIAEGYSVSREKKESFPLTVTSAQKNPTAFYLCASSQPPLVIGELFFGEGSRLTVL.

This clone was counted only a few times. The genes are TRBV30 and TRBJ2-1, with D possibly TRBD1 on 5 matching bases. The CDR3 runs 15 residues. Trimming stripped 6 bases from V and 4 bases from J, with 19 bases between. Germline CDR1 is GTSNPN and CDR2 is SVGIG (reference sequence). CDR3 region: CACKHGADKYNEQFF. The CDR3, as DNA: TGTGCCTGTAAACATGGGGCAGATAAATACAATGAGCAGTTCTTC.

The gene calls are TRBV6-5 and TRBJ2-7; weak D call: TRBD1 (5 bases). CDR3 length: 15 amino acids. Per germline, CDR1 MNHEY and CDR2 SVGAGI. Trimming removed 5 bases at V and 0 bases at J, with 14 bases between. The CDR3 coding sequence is TGTGCCAGCAGTCGTGGTTGGGGCCTCTCCTACGAGCAGTACTTC. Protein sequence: CASSRGWGLSYEQYF.

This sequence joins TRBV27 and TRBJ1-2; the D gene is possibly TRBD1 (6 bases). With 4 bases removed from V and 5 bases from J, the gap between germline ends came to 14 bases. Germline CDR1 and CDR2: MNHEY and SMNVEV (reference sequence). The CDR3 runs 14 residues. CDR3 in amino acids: CASSSSGAPYGYTF. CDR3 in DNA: TGTGCCAGCAGTTCCTCGGGGGCCCCATATGGCTACACCTTC.

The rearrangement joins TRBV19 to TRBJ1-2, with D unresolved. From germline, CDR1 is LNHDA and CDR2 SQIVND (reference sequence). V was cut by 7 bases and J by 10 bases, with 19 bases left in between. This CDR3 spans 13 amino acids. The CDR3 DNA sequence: TGTGCCAGTAAGTTAGAGGGTTTCCGCGACTACACCTTC. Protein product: CASKLEGFRDYTF.

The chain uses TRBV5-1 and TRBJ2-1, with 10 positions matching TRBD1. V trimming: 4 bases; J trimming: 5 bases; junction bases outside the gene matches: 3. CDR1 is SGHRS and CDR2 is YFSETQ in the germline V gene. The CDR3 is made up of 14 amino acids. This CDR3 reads CASSPGTGDNEQFF. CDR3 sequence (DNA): TGCGCCAGCAGCCCCGGGACAGGGGACAATGAGCAGTTCTTC. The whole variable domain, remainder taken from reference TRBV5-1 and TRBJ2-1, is KAGVTQTPRYLIKTRGQQVTLSCSPISGHRSVSWYQQTPGQGLQFLFEYFSETQRNKGNFPGRFSGRQFSNSRSEMNVSTLELGDSALYLCASSPGTGDNEQFFGPGTRLTVL.

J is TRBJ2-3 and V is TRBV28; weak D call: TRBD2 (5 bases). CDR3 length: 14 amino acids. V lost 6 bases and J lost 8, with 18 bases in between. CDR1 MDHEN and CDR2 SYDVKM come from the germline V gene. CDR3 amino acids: CASRTPLEPGTQYF. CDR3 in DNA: TGTGCCAGCAGGACTCCACTAGAACCGGGTACGCAGTATTTT.

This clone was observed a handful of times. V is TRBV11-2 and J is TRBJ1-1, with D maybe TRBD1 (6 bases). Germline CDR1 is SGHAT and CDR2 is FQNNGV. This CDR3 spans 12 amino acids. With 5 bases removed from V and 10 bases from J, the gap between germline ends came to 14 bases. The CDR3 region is CASSPTGAGAFF. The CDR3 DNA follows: TGTGCCAGCAGCCCTACGGGGGCCGGAGCTTTCTTT.

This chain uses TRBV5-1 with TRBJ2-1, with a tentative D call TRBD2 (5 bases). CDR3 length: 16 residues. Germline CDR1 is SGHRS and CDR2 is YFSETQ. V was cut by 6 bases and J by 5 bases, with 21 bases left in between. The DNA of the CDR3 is TGCGCCAGCATGGGTGGACTCCGGGCCCCCAACAATGAGCAGTTCTTC. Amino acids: CASMGGLRAPNNEQFF.

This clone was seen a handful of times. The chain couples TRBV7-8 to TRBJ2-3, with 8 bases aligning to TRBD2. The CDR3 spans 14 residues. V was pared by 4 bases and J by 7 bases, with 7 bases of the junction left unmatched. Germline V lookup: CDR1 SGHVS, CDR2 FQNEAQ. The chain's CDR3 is CASSSGLATNTQYF. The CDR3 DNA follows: TGTGCCAGCAGCTCTGGACTAGCCACGAATACGCAGTATTTT.

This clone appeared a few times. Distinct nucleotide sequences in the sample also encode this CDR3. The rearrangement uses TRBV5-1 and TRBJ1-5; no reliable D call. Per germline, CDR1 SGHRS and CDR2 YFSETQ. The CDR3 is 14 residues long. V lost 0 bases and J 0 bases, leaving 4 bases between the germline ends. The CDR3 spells CASSLDDSNQPQHF. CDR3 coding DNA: TGCGCCAGCAGCTTGGACGATAGCAATCAGCCCCAGCATTTT.

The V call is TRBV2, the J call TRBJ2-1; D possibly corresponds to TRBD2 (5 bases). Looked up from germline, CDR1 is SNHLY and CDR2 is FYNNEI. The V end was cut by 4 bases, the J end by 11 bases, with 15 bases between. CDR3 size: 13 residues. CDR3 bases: TGTGCCAGCAGTGTAGGTGAGGCGGGCAAGCAGTTCTTC. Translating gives CASSVGEAGKQFF.